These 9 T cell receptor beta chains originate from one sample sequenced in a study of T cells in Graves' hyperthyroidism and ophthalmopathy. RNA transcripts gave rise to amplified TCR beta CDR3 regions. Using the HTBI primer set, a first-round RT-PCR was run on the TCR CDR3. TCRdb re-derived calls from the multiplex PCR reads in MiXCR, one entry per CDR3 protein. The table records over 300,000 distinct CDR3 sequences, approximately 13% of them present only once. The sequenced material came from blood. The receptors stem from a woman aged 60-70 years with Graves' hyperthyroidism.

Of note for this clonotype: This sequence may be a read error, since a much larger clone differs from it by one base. Written as DNA, the CDR3 is TGCGCCAGCAGCGTGACAGTGAACACCGGGGAGCTGTTTTTT. Its protein is CASSVTVNTGELFF. The V and J genes are TRBV4-1 and TRBJ2-2; the D gene is possibly TRBD1 (5 bases). CDR1 is MGHRA and CDR2 is YSYEKL in the germline V gene. This CDR3 spans 14 amino acids. The germline V and J ends were trimmed by 5 bases and 1 base, with 8 bases remaining between them.

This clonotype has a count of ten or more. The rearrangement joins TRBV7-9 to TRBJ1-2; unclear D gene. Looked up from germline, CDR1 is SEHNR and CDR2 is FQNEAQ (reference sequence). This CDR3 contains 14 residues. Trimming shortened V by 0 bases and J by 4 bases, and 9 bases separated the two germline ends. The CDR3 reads CASSLAAALYGYTF. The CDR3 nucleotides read TGTGCCAGCAGCTTAGCGGCAGCCCTCTATGGCTACACCTTC.

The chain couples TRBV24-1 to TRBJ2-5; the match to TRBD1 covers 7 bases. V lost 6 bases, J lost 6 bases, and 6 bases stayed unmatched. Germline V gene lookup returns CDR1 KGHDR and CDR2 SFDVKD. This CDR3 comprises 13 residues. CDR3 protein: CATSPGQLKTQYF. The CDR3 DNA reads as TGTGCCACCAGTCCGGGACAGTTGAAGACCCAGTACTTC.

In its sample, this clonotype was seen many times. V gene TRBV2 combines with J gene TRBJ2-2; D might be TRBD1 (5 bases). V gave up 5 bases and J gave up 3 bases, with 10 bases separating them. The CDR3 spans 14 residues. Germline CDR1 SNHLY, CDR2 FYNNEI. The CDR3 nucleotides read TGTGCCAGCAGTATAGACAGTTACACCGGGGAGCTGTTTTTT. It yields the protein CASSIDSYTGELFF.

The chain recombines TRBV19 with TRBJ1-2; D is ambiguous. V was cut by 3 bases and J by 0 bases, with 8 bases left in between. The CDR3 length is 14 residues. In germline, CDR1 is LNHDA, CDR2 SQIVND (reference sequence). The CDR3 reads CASSMWKANYGYTF. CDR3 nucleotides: TGTGCCAGTAGTATGTGGAAGGCTAACTATGGCTACACCTTC.

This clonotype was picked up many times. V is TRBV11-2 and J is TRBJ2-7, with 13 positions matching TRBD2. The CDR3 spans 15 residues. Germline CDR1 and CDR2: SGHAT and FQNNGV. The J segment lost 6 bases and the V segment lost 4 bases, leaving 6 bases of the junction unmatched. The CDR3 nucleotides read TGTGCCAGCAGCTCTGGACTAGCGGGAGAGAGCGAGCAGTACTTC. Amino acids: CASSSGLAGESEQYF.

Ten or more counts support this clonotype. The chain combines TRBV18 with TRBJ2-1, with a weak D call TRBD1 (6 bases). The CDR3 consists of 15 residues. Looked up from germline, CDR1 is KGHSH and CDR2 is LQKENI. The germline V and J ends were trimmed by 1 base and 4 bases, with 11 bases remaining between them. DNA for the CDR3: TGTGCCAGCTCACCACAGAGACAGGAGTACAATGAGCAGTTCTTC. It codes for CASSPQRQEYNEQFF.

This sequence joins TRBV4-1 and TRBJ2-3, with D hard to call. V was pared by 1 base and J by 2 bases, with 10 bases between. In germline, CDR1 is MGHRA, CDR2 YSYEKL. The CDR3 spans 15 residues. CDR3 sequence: CASSQGDGFTDTQYF. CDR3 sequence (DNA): TGCGCCAGCAGCCAAGGAGACGGCTTCACAGATACGCAGTATTTT.

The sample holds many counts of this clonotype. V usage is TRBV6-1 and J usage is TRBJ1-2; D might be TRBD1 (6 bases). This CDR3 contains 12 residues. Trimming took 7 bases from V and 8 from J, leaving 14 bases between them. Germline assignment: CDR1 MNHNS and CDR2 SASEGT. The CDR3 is CASNEAGAGYTF. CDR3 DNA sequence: TGTGCCAGCAACGAGGCAGGGGCCGGCTACACCTTC.